This is a list of T cell receptor beta chains from one sample in a study of blood T cell repertoires in COVID-19. Libraries were prepared by immunoSEQ multiplex PCR; TCRdb keeps only in-frame clonotypes and omits some of them. There are 60,000 to 70,000 clones in the sample; 84% occur only once, and 8.5% to 10% lies in the top ten. The specimen was peripheral blood. The receptors come from a man between 45 and 60 years old with active COVID-19. Each CDR3 is given with its conserved first and last residue. A D gene is named only where the DNA matches it firmly. A clone size is listed for some rows: how often the clone was seen (once, few, many), or a class if it is expanded.

>NA|TRBJ1-2|TRBV4-3|TRBD1
CASSQDLIQGGYTF
TGCGCCAGCAGCCAAGATCTGATACAGGGGGGCTACACCTTC
>NA|TRBJ2-1|TRBV5-1|TRBD2
CASSLLGTSGNEQFF
TGCGCCAGCAGCTTGTTGGGGACTAGCGGCAATGAGCAGTTCTTC
>NA|TRBJ1-6|TRBV30|NA
CAWRAGAAGSPLHF
TGTGCCTGGAGGGCGGGGGCAGCGGGTTCACCCCTCCACTTT
>once|TRBJ2-1|TRBV4-1|TRBD2
CASSLPGLNNEQFF
TGCGCCAGCAGCCTACCGGGACTAAACAATGAGCAGTTCTTC
>NA|TRBJ1-6|TRBV23-1|TRBD1
CASSWPPDRVRSSYNSPLHF
TGCGCCAGCAGCTGGCCGCCGGACAGGGTGAGGAGCTCCTATAATTCACCCCTCCACTTT
>once|TRBJ2-1|TRBV27|NA
CASSLAPGYYNEQFF
TGTGCCAGCAGTTTAGCTCCGGGTTACTACAATGAGCAGTTCTTC
>NA|TRBJ1-2|TRBV9|NA
CASSVATGYYGYTF
TGTGCCAGCAGCGTAGCGACAGGTTACTATGGCTACACCTTC
>NA|TRBJ2-1|TRBV5-1|NA
CASSLGGGLSYNEQFF
TGCGCCAGCAGCTTGGGAGGGGGTTTGTCCTACAATGAGCAGTTCTTC
>NA|TRBJ2-5|TRBV12-3/TRBV12-4|NA
CASSLTGRGTQYF
TGTGCCAGCAGTTTAACGGGGCGGGGGACCCAGTACTTC
>once|TRBJ1-1|TRBV29-1|TRBD1
CSAWDREAPEAFF
TGCAGCGCTTGGGACAGGGAGGCTCCTGAAGCTTTCTTT
>NA|TRBJ2-3|TRBV7-2|NA
CASGLEGRDTQYF
TGTGCCAGCGGGTTAGAGGGGCGTGATACGCAGTATTTT
>NA|TRBJ2-5|TRBV5-1|NA
CASSPDETQYF
TGCGCCAGCAGCCCAGATGAGACCCAGTACTTC
>NA|TRBJ2-1|TRBV4-3|NA
CASSQGTAGSSYNEQFF
TGCGCCAGCAGCCAGGGGACGGCGGGAAGCTCCTACAATGAGCAGTTCTTC
>NA|TRBJ2-1|TRBV10-3|TRBD2
CAISESRSSGRWYEQFF
TGTGCCATCAGTGAGTCTAGGTCTAGCGGGAGATGGTATGAGCAGTTCTTC